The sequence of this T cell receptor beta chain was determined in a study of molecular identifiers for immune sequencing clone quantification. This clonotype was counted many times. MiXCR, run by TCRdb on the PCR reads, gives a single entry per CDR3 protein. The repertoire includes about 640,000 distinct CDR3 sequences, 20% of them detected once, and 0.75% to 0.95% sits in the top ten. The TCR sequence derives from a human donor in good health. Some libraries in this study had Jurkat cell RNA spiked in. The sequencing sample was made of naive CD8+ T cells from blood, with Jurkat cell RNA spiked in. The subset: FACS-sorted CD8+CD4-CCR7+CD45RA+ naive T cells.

This CDR3 reads CASSWITGTNYEQYF. The CDR3 nucleotides read TGCGCCAGCAGCTGGATAACAGGGACAAACTACGAGCAGTACTTC. The chain uses TRBV4-3 and TRBJ2-7; a weak D match, TRBD1 (6 bases). This CDR3 is 15 amino acids long. Germline lookup yields CDR1 LGHNA and CDR2 YSLEER. The V end lost 5 bases, the J end lost 3 bases, and 17 bases lay between the germline ends.